One and the same sample provided the 20 T cell receptor beta chains below, sequenced in a study of early T cells in non-severe SARS-CoV-2 infection. Using its own MiXCR run on the 5' RACE reads, TCRdb lists one record per CDR3 protein. Among tens of thousands of distinct CDR3 sequences, around 10% were seen once, and the ten largest hold over 4%. Source: whole blood, taken at baseline. These receptors were obtained from an adult who was a healthcare worker with PCR-confirmed SARS-CoV-2 infection or an uninfected control (not recorded which).

This clonotype has a handful of counts. This chain uses TRBV7-2 with TRBJ2-1, with D tentatively TRBD1 (6 bases). CDR1 and CDR2 from the germline V gene are SGHTA and FQGNSA. The V end was cut by 6 bases, the J end by 0 bases, with 12 bases between. This CDR3 is built from 15 residues. CDR3 in amino acids: CASRRTGSSYNEQFF. DNA of the CDR3: TGTGCCAGCAGGCGTACAGGGAGCTCCTACAATGAGCAGTTCTTC.

This clonotype came up a few times. The chain is built from TRBV7-3 and TRBJ2-3, with 7 bases matching TRBD2. The CDR3 sequence is 19 residues long. J was trimmed by 2 bases and V by 1 base; bases with no gene match: 15. In germline, CDR1 is SGHTA, CDR2 FQGTGA. CDR3 residues: CASSLKPRQTSRFTDTQYF. In DNA form, the CDR3 reads TGTGCCAGCAGCTTAAAACCCCGCCAGACTAGCAGATTCACAGATACGCAGTATTTT.

This clonotype occurred many times. The chain joins TRBV4-1 to TRBJ2-3, with 8 bases lining up with TRBD2. V was clipped by 4 bases and J by 6 bases; unmatched bases: 12. CDR1 and CDR2 from the germline V gene are MGHRA and YSYEKL. The CDR3 consists of 16 residues. In nucleotides, the CDR3 is TGCGCCAGCAGCCTTCTCGCGGGACTAGTAACTGATACGCAGTATTTT. Its protein is CASSLLAGLVTDTQYF.

This clonotype was seen a few times. The chain joins TRBV12-5 to TRBJ1-1; D remains ambiguous. This CDR3 region has 12 residues. The germline CDR1 and CDR2 sequences are LGHNT and FRNRAP. V lost 4 bases to trimming and J lost 6 bases, with 9 bases between them. The CDR3 DNA is TGTGCTAGTGGTTCCGATCTCGCTGAAGCTTTCTTT. Amino acid sequence: CASGSDLAEAFF. Complete variable domain (other parts from reference TRBV12-5 and TRBJ1-1): DARVTQTPRHKVTEMGQEVTMRCQPILGHNTVFWYRQTMMQGLELLAYFRNRAPLDDSGMPKDRFSAEMPDATLATLKIQPSEPRDSAVYFCASGSDLAEAFFGQGTRLTVV.

The chain has TRBV6-2 or TRBV6-3 and TRBJ2-1; D gene uncertain. The CDR3 is 15 amino acids. Looked up from germline, CDR1 is MNHEY and CDR2 is SVGEGT. V was shortened by 4 bases and J by 5 bases, with 15 bases between the two germline ends. In DNA form, the CDR3 reads TGTGCCAGCAGTTCCTTCCGAGACATAAACAATGAGCAGTTCTTC. The encoded protein is CASSSFRDINNEQFF.

This clonotype was found many times. V gene TRBV7-2 combines with J gene TRBJ2-1; D not resolved. The CDR3 consists of 11 residues. Trimming shortened V by 5 bases and J by 8 bases, and 7 bases separated the two germline ends. Germline V gene lookup returns CDR1 SGHTA and CDR2 FQGNSA. CDR3 in DNA: TGTGCCAGCAGCGCTAGTTATGAGCAGTTCTTC. Translating it yields CASSASYEQFF. The full variable domain, rest sourced from reference TRBV7-2 and TRBJ2-1, is GAGVSQSPSNKVTEKGKDVELRCDPISGHTALYWYRQSLGQGLEFLIYFQGNSAPDKSGLPSDRFSAERTGGSVSTLTIQRTQQEDSAVYLCASSASYEQFFGPGTRLTVL.

The rearrangement uses TRBV6-5 and TRBJ1-2; no firm D call. Looked up from germline, CDR1 is MNHEY and CDR2 is SVGAGI. Trimming took off 0 bases at V and 2 bases at J, with 10 bases between the two ends. This CDR3 is built from 15 residues. CDR3 protein: CASSYSAQQNYGYTF. Written as DNA, the CDR3 is TGTGCCAGCAGTTACTCGGCCCAGCAGAACTATGGCTACACCTTC.

The V gene is TRBV20-1, the J gene TRBJ1-1; the D is unclear. The germline gives CDR1 DFQATT, CDR2 SNEGSKA (reference sequence). The length of the CDR3 is 11 residues. With 6 bases removed from V and 4 bases from J, the gap between germline ends came to 9 bases. The CDR3 reads CSAPTATEAFF. CDR3 bases: TGCAGTGCGCCCACCGCCACTGAAGCTTTCTTT.

This clonotype occurred a few times. The chain has TRBV7-3 and TRBJ2-7; tentatively, D is TRBD2 (5 bases). Between the trimmed V and J ends, which lost 5 bases and 7 bases, there was a span of 21 bases. The germline V gene encodes CDR1 SGHTA and CDR2 FQGTGA. There are 15 residues in the CDR3. CDR3 region: CASSRGLAPMGEQYF. The CDR3 nucleotides are TGTGCCAGCAGCCGCGGGCTAGCTCCAATGGGGGAGCAGTACTTC.

This clonotype appeared a few times. The chain couples TRBV9 to TRBJ2-3, with a possible D match to TRBD1 (5 bases). Germline CDR1 and CDR2: SGDLS and YYNGEE. The CDR3 runs 15 residues. V gave up 0 bases and J gave up 2 bases, with 10 bases separating them. The DNA for the CDR3 is TGTGCCAGCAGCGTAGGGGGCGCCCCCACAGATACGCAGTATTTT. This translates into CASSVGGAPTDTQYF. Complete variable domain (other parts from reference TRBV9 and TRBJ2-3): DSGVTQTPKHLITATGQRVTLRCSPRSGDLSVYWYQQSLDQGLQFLIQYYNGEERAKGNILERFSAQQFPDLHSELNLSSLELGDSALYFCASSVGGAPTDTQYFGPGTRLTVL.

This clonotype was detected many times. The rearrangement links TRBV7-3 to TRBJ2-3, with 10 bases that match TRBD2. The CDR3 runs 16 residues. The V gene's germline CDR1 is SGHTA and CDR2 FQGTGA. The ends lost 1 base at V and 3 bases at J; junction bases unmatched: 4. CDR3 DNA: TGTGCCAGCAGCTTAAAGTCTAGCGGGAGTACAGATACGCAGTATTTT. Its protein is CASSLKSSGSTDTQYF.

The chain carries TRBV12-3 or TRBV12-4 and TRBJ2-1, with 16 bases lining up with TRBD2. The CDR3 loop spans 16 amino acids. V trimming: 8 bases; J trimming: 3 bases; junction bases outside the gene matches: 4. CDR3 amino acids: CASGTSGGAYYNEQFF. CDR3 DNA sequence: TGTGCCAGCGGGACTAGCGGGGGGGCTTACTACAATGAGCAGTTCTTC.

The sample holds a few counts of this clonotype. The gene calls are TRBV6-6 and TRBJ2-1, with 12 bases identical to TRBD1. The CDR3 consists of 23 residues. Unmatched junction bases numbered 24, after V lost 6 bases and J lost 0 bases. Germline CDR1 reads MNHNY; CDR2 reads SVGAGI (reference sequence). CDR3 loop: CASSRVLTQGQGAGPASYNEQFF. CDR3 DNA sequence: TGTGCCAGCAGCCGCGTGCTAACCCAGGGACAGGGGGCCGGTCCCGCCTCCTACAATGAGCAGTTCTTC.

This clonotype was counted at least ten times. This chain's CDR3 is CASSVGGLYNSPLHF. In nucleotides, the CDR3 is TGTGCCAGCAGCGTAGGGGGGCTTTATAATTCACCCCTCCACTTT. The chain employs TRBV9 and TRBJ1-6; the D gene is possibly TRBD1 (6 bases). The CDR3 is 15 amino acids. Trimming stripped 0 bases from V and 4 bases from J, with 8 bases between. Germline CDR1 reads SGDLS; CDR2 reads YYNGEE.

This chain links TRBV14 with TRBJ1-1; no definite D call. Between the trimmed V and J ends, which lost 2 bases and 3 bases, there was a span of 7 bases. Germline assignment: CDR1 SGHDN and CDR2 FVKESK. There are 13 residues in the CDR3. CDR3 amino acids: CASSQSTYTEAFF. The CDR3 DNA reads TGTGCCAGCAGCCAATCGACTTACACTGAAGCTTTCTTT. Based on the CDR3 plus reference TRBV14 and TRBJ1-1, the full variable domain is EAGVTQFPSHSVIEKGQTVTLRCDPISGHDNLYWYRRVMGKEIKFLLHFVKESKQDESGMPNNRFLAERTGGTYSTLKVQPAELEDSGVYFCASSQSTYTEAFFGQGTRLTVV.

This clonotype was counted only a few times. The chain has TRBV24-1 and TRBJ2-1; D is possibly TRBD2 (6 bases). Trimming stripped 0 bases from V and 5 bases from J, with 13 bases between. The CDR3 has 16 residues. In germline, CDR1 is KGHDR, CDR2 SFDVKD. The CDR3 sequence is CATSDLTGGGHNEQFF. Here the CDR3 DNA reads TGTGCCACCAGTGATTTGACGGGCGGAGGGCACAATGAGCAGTTCTTC.

This clonotype was counted many times. The CDR3 bases are TGTGCCAGTAGTATATCGAGGACGGGAGGTGAAAAACTGTTTTTT. Translated, it gives CASSISRTGGEKLFF. The V and J genes are TRBV19 and TRBJ1-4; D unresolved. V was cut by 2 bases and J by 7 bases, with 14 bases left in between. CDR3 size: 15 residues. Germline V gene data show CDR1 as LNHDA and CDR2 as SQIVND (reference sequence). The full variable domain, in which reference TRBV19 and TRBJ1-4 provide the parts outside the CDR3, is DGGITQSPKYLFRKEGQNVTLSCEQNLNHDAMYWYRQDPGQGLRLIYYSQIVNDFQKGDIAEGYSVSREKKESFPLTVTSAQKNPTAFYLCASSISRTGGEKLFFGSGTQLSVL.

Written as DNA, the CDR3 is TGTGCCAGCAGTTTATGGAGGGCGGGGTCCGGGGAGCTGTTTTTT. Its protein product is CASSLWRAGSGELFF. The chain is built from TRBV28 and TRBJ2-2, with D perhaps TRBD2 (6 bases). The germline V gene has CDR1 MDHEN and CDR2 SYDVKM. V dropped 0 bases and J dropped 6 bases, with 11 bases sitting between them. The CDR3 totals 15 residues.

This clonotype was found a few times. V gene TRBV5-5 combines with J gene TRBJ1-5; 7 bases line up with TRBD1. Trimming at V came to 4 bases and at J to 4 bases, leaving 8 bases not matched to a gene. CDR1 and CDR2 from the germline V gene are SGHKS and YYEKEE (reference sequence). The CDR3 covers 15 residues. The CDR3 DNA reads as TGTGCCAGCAGCCACGAGGGACAGCAAAATCAGCCCCAGCATTTT. Translated, it gives CASSHEGQQNQPQHF.

Only a few counts were recorded for this clonotype. The chain employs TRBV3-1 and TRBJ2-4; a weak D match, TRBD2 (7 bases). V lost 0 bases and J 3 bases, leaving 15 bases between the germline ends. CDR1 is LGHDT and CDR2 is YNNKEL in the germline V gene (reference sequence). The CDR3 is made up of 17 amino acids. CDR3 nucleotide sequence: TGTGCCAGCAGCCAAGATCGAGGGGGGGATGGCAAAAACATTCAGTACTTC. This translates into CASSQDRGGDGKNIQYF. Supplemented by reference TRBV3-1 and TRBJ2-4, the full variable domain reads DTAVSQTPKYLVTQMGNDKSIKCEQNLGHDTMYWYKQDSKKFLKIMFSYNNKELIINETVPNRFSPKSPDKAHLNLHINSLELGDSAVYFCASSQDRGGDGKNIQYFGAGTRLSVL.